The present entry profiles one TCR beta chain with its context. The sample originates from a study of T-cell reconstitution after alpha-beta-depleted transplantation in children. Library preparation (for TCRbeta) was performed with unique molecular identifiers. One entry per CDR3 protein results from TCRdb running MiXCR on the PCR reads. The sample consists of 500,000 to 600,000 distinct CDR3 sequences, around 20% of them appearing once. V was trimmed by 5 bases and J by 0 bases, leaving 14 bases between them. Germline loops: CDR1 SQVTM, CDR2 ANQGSEA. This CDR3 has 15 amino acids. The chain joins TRBV29-1 to TRBJ2-1, with no clear D. This clonotype was obtained from a human donor who donated a stem cell graft to a child with acute lymphoblastic leukemia. Source: PBMCs from the stem cell graft donor, taken from the stem cell graft. In nucleotides, the CDR3 is TGCAGCGTTCTTGTGGACCTGGGCTCCTACAATGAGCAGTTCTTC. Encoded protein: CSVLVDLGSYNEQFF.